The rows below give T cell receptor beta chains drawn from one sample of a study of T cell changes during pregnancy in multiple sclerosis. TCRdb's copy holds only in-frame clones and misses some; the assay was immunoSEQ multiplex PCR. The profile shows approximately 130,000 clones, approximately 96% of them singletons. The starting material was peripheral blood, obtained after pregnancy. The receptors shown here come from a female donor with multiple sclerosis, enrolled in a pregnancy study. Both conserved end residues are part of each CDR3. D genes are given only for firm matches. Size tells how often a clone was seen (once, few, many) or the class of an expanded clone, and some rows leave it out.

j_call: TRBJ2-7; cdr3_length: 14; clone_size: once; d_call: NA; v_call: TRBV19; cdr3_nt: TGTGCCAGTAGTATGGGGGCATCAAATGGGGAGCAGTACTTC; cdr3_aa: CASSMGASNGEQYF
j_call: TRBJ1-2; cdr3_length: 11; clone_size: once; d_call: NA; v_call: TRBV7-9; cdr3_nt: TGTGCCAGCACCCCCACGGGGGGCTACACCTTC; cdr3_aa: CASTPTGGYTF
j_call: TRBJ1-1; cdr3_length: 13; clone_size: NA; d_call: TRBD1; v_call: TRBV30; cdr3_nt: TGTGCCGGCCGTACAGGGGGCAGGACTGAAGCTTTCTTT; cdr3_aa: CAGRTGGRTEAFF
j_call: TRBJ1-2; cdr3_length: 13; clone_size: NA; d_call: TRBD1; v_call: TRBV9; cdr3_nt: TGTGCCAGCAGCGAGGGACAGAACTATGGCTACACCTTC; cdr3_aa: CASSEGQNYGYTF
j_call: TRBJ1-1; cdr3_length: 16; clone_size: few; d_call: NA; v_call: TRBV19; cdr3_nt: TGTGCCACTCTTCCCGGGGGGACCCAATTGAACACTGAAGCTTTCTTT; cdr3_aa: CATLPGGTQLNTEAFF
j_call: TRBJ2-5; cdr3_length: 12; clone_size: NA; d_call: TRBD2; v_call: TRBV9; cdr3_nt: TGTGCCAGCAGCCCGGGGGGGGAGACCCAGTACTTC; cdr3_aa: CASSPGGETQYF
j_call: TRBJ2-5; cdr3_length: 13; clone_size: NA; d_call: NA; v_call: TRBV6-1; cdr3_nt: TGTGCCAGCAGACACAGGTTTCTCGAGACCCAGTACTTC; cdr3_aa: CASRHRFLETQYF
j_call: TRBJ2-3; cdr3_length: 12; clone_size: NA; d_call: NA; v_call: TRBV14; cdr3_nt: TGTGCCAGCAGCCAAGAGCGGGGACCACAGTATTTT; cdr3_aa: CASSQERGPQYF
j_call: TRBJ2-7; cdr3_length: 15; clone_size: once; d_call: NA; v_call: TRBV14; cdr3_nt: TGTGCCAGCAGCCACCTCAAGACGGAGGCCTACGAGCAGTACTTC; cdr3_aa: CASSHLKTEAYEQYF
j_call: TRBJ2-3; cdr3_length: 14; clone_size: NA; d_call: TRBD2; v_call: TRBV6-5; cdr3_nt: TGTGCCAGCAGTACCCTAGCGGGAGCAGATACGCAGTATTTT; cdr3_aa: CASSTLAGADTQYF
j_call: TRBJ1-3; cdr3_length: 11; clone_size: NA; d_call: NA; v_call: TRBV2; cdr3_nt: TGTGCCAGCAGTTATTTAAACACCATATATTTT; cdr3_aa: CASSYLNTIYF
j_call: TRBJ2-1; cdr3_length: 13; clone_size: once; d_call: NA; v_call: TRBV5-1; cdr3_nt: TGCGCCAGCAGCTTGGCAACCGGGACACACCAGTTCTTC; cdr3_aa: CASSLATGTHQFF
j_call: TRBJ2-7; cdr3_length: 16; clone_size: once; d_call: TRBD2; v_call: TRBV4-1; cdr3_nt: TGCGCCAGCAGCCAAGTAGTCAGCGGGAGGGCCTACGAGCAGTACTTC; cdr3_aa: CASSQVVSGRAYEQYF
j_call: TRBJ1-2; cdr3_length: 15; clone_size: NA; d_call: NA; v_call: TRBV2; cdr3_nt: TGTGCCAGCAGCGAGGGCCTCCGGAGTAACTATGGCTACACCTTC; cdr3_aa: CASSEGLRSNYGYTF
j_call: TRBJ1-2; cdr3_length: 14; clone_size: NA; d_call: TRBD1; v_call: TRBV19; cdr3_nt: TGTGCCAGTAGGCCATCACAGGGGACCTATGGCTACACCTTC; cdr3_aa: CASRPSQGTYGYTF
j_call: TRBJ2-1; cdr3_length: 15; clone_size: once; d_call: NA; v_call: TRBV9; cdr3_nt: TGTGCCAGCAGCGTATTGTCTTTCTCCTACAATGAGCAGTTCTTC; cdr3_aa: CASSVLSFSYNEQFF
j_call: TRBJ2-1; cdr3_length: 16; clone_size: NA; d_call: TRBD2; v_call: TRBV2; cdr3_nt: TGTGCCAGCACAGAGGTGGGAGGGCTCCGCGACCATGAGCAGTTCTTC; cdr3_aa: CASTEVGGLRDHEQFF
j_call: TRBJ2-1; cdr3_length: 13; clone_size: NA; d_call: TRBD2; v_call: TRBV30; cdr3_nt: TGTGCCTGGACGGGACTAGCGGGACATGAGCAGTTCTTC; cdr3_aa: CAWTGLAGHEQFF
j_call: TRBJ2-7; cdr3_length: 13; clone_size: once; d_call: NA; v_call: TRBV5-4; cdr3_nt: TGTGCCAGCAGCCCAGGGGTAACCTACGAGCAGTACTTC; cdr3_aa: CASSPGVTYEQYF
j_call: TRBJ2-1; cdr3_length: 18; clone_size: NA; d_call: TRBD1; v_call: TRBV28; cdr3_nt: TGTGCCAGCAGTCCAAACCAATCCGGGACAGGGCATTACAATGAGCAGTTCTTC; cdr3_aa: CASSPNQSGTGHYNEQFF
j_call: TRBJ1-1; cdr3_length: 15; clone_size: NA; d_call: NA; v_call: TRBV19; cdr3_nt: TGTGCCAGTAGTATAGATTCGCCCCCGCGGACTGAAGCTTTCTTT; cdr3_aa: CASSIDSPPRTEAFF
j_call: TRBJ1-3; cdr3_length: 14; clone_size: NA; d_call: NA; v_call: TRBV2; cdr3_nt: TGTGCCAGCAGTGCCTGGGGGCCTGGAAACACCATATATTTT; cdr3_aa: CASSAWGPGNTIYF
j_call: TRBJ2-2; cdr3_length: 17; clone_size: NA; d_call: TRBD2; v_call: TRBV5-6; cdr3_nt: TGTGCCAGCAGCTTGGTCGGTCTAGCGGGAGAGGGCGGGGAGCTGTTTTTT; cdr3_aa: CASSLVGLAGEGGELFF
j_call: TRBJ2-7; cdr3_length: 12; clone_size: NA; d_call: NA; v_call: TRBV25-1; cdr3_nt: TGTGCCAGCAGTGATGTCCACTACGAGCAGTACTTC; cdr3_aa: CASSDVHYEQYF
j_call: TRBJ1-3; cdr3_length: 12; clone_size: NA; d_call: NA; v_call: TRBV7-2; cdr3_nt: TGTGCCAGCAGCCTCCAACTTCACACCATATATTTT; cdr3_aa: CASSLQLHTIYF
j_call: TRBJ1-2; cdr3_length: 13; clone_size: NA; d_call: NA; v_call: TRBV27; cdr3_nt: TGTGCCAGCAGTTTCTCCCAGAACTATGGCTACACCTTC; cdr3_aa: CASSFSQNYGYTF